This entry lists 8 T cell receptor beta chains sequenced from one sample in a study of CD8+ T cells in alopecia areata. In each case, RNA was isolated and then reverse transcribed into cDNA as the sequencing template. TCRdb keeps only in-frame clones here, not all; method: immunoSEQ multiplex PCR. The repertoire holds about 110,000 clones, with over 55% as singletons. Sequencing was done on a sample of NKG2D-low CD8+ T cells sorted from blood. All receptors come from a human donor with alopecia areata.

Of note for this clone: Additional DNA sequences in this sample encode the identical CDR3. J is TRBJ2-6 and V is TRBV5-1; D remains unclear. CDR3 length: 18 residues. The V end was cut by 0 bases, the J end by 0 bases, with 13 bases between. CDR1 and CDR2 (germline): SGHRS, YFSETQ. CDR3 region: CASSLVTGPSSGANVLTF. The CDR3, as DNA: TGCGCCAGCAGCTTGGTCACGGGTCCGAGCTCTGGGGCCAACGTCCTGACTTTC.

This chain links TRBV27 with TRBJ2-3, with D unclear. In germline, CDR1 is MNHEY, CDR2 SMNVEV (reference sequence). Trimming cost V 1 base and J 0 bases, with 5 bases left between them. This CDR3 has 14 residues. The DNA for the CDR3 is TGTGCCAGCAGTTTATTAAATAGCACAGATACGCAGTATTTT. It codes for CASSLLNSTDTQYF.

This clone was seen a single time. V is TRBV5-6 and J is TRBJ1-2, with TRBD1 matching over 9 bases. Germline CDR1 and CDR2: SGHDT and YYEEEE. The CDR3 sequence is 17 residues long. V trimming: 0 bases; J trimming: 0 bases; junction bases outside the gene matches: 6. The CDR3 DNA sequence: TGTGCCAGCAGCTTGGGGGACAGGGTCGGAGCTAACTATGGCTACACCTTC. It is translated as CASSLGDRVGANYGYTF. Full variable domain (remainder filled in from reference TRBV5-6 and TRBJ1-2): DAGVTQSPTHLIKTRGQQVTLRCSPKSGHDTVSWYQQALGQGPQFIFQYYEEEERQRGNFPDRFSGHQFPNYSSELNVNALLLGDSALYLCASSLGDRVGANYGYTFGSGTRLTVV.

Comment on this clone: Within the sample, other DNA sequences also encode this same CDR3. The chain couples TRBV20-1 to TRBJ2-2, with no clear D. V lost 6 bases, J lost 2 bases, and 4 bases lay in between. CDR1 is DFQATT and CDR2 is SNEGSKA in the germline V gene (reference sequence). The CDR3 has 11 amino acids. CDR3: CSAPNTGELFF. The CDR3 region has the DNA TGCAGTGCCCCAAACACCGGGGAGCTGTTTTTT.

This clone was recorded a few times. At one of its ends the junction is not consistent with the germline gene, which may arise from a read error. This sequence joins TRBV6-5 and TRBJ2-1; D gene ambiguous. In germline, CDR1 is MNHEY, CDR2 SVGAGI. The length of the CDR3 is 10 residues. CDR3 nucleotide sequence: TGTGCCAGCGGTTATGATGAGCAGTTCTTC. Its translation: CASGYDEQFF.

The chain joins TRBV5-1 to TRBJ2-1; a weak D match, TRBD1 (6 bases). Deletions cut 0 bases from V and 8 bases from J, with 9 bases between. This CDR3 is 13 amino acids long. The V gene's germline CDR1 is SGHRS and CDR2 YFSETQ. Written as DNA, the CDR3 is TGCGCCAGCAGCTTGGGGGGGCCGGATGAGCAGTTCTTC. Translated: CASSLGGPDEQFF.

In this sample, this clone turned up a few times. The chain couples TRBV7-9 to TRBJ2-1, with 12 bases matching TRBD2. The CDR3 has 16 residues. The V segment lost 1 base and the J segment 4 bases; nucleotides outside the gene matches: 2. Per germline, CDR1 SEHNR and CDR2 FQNEAQ (reference sequence). DNA of the CDR3: TGTGCCAGCAGCTTAGAGGGACTAGCGGGTTACAATGAGCAGTTCTTC. Amino acids: CASSLEGLAGYNEQFF. Looking up the rest from reference TRBV7-9 and TRBJ2-1 gives the full variable domain: DTGVSQNPRHKITKRGQNVTFRCDPISEHNRLYWYRQTLGQGPEFLTYFQNEAQLEKSRLLSDRFSAERPKGSFSTLEIQRTEQGDSAMYLCASSLEGLAGYNEQFFGPGTRLTVL.

Many counts were recorded for this clone. V and J are TRBV6-4 and TRBJ2-1, with 9 bases that match TRBD2. The CDR3 runs 16 residues. The trim removed 0 bases at V and 5 bases at J, leaving 5 bases unmatched. Germline V CDR1 and CDR2: MRHNA, SNTAGT. As DNA, the CDR3 is TGTGCCAGCAGTGACTCTTCTAGCGGGGAAAACAATGAGCAGTTCTTC. Protein sequence: CASSDSSSGENNEQFF.